The 20 T cell receptor beta chains below all came from one sample that was sequenced in a study of blood T cell repertoires in COVID-19. Using immunoSEQ multiplex PCR, the repertoire was profiled, and TCRdb retains in-frame clones only, with some absent. The table has a few hundred thousand clones, roughly 89% seen once; the top ten hold 2.5% to 3%. Sequencing used peripheral blood. The receptor source for this set is a woman in her twenties or thirties with active or convalescent COVID-19.

The chain couples TRBV30 to TRBJ2-1; the match to TRBD2 covers 8 bases. Per germline, CDR1 GTSNPN and CDR2 SVGIG (reference sequence). The trim removed 4 bases at V and 7 bases at J, leaving 27 bases unmatched. This CDR3 comprises 20 residues. Here the CDR3 reads CAWMARWRGAAEDGLNEQFF. CDR3 nucleotides: TGTGCCTGGATGGCTCGCTGGCGGGGGGCGGCCGAGGACGGGTTAAATGAGCAGTTCTTC.

The gene calls are TRBV18 and TRBJ1-3; no definite D call. The CDR3 runs to 14 residues. Trimming shortened V by 6 bases and J by 0 bases, and 9 bases separated the two germline ends. Germline V gives CDR1 KGHSH, CDR2 LQKENI. CDR3 region: CASSLQDSGNTIYF. The CDR3 DNA sequence: TGTGCCAGCTCCCTCCAGGACTCTGGAAACACCATATATTTT.

This clone was counted between two and nine times. This rearrangement joins TRBV5-5 to TRBJ1-1, with D tentatively TRBD1 (5 bases). CDR3 length: 15 residues. CDR1 is SGHKS and CDR2 is YYEKEE in the germline V gene (reference sequence). The ends were cut back, 4 bases at V and 2 bases at J, with 15 bases in the middle. DNA of the CDR3: TGTGCCAGCAGCCCTAGAACAGGCATTAACACTGAAGCTTTCTTT. Its protein is CASSPRTGINTEAFF.

V is TRBV27 and J is TRBJ1-1; no definite D call. CDR1 is MNHEY, CDR2 SMNVEV, per germline (reference sequence). V gave up 8 bases and J gave up 0 bases, with 10 bases separating them. The CDR3 is 13 amino acids. In DNA form, the CDR3 reads TGTGCCAGCTCCGGAGGACTGAACACTGAAGCTTTCTTT. This translates into CASSGGLNTEAFF.

The CDR3 bases are TGTGCCAGCAGTTTCGCGGCGGAGGGGGAGCAGTACTTC. It yields the protein CASSFAAEGEQYF. V usage is TRBV12-3 or TRBV12-4 and J usage is TRBJ2-7, with D possibly matching TRBD2 (6 bases). The CDR3 runs to 13 residues. The V gene lost 3 bases and the J gene lost 7 bases, with 13 bases spanning the gap.

V gene TRBV3-1 (or the pseudogene TRBV3-2) combines with J gene TRBJ2-3, with 11 bases that match TRBD2. The V gene end was trimmed by 7 bases and the J gene end by 3 bases; junction bases not matched to a gene: 3. CDR1 and CDR2 (germline): LGHDT, YNNKEL (reference sequence). The CDR3 is 14 residues long. The CDR3 loop is CASIGTSGTDTQYF. CDR3 sequence (DNA): TGTGCCAGCATTGGGACTAGCGGAACAGATACGCAGTATTTT.

CDR3 in amino acids: CASIGQGFYEQYF. The CDR3 DNA sequence: TGTGCCAGCATCGGACAGGGGTTCTACGAGCAGTACTTC. The J gene is TRBJ2-7, the V gene TRBV25-1, with 9 bases fitting TRBD1. The CDR3 sequence is 13 residues long. J gave up 3 bases and V 7 bases, and 4 bases lay outside the gene matches. Looked up from germline, CDR1 is MGHDK and CDR2 is SYGVNS.

The chain joins TRBV25-1 to TRBJ1-1; 8 bases align to TRBD1. The CDR3 loop spans 14 amino acids. J lost 6 bases, V lost 2 bases, and 5 bases had no gene match. CDR1 is MGHDK, CDR2 SYGVNS, per germline. The CDR3, as DNA: TGTGCCAGCAGTGAAGAGGGACAGGTCTCTGAAGCTTTCTTT. Amino acid sequence: CASSEEGQVSEAFF.

The V call is TRBV18, the J call TRBJ2-3; D perhaps matches TRBD1 (6 bases). V lost 6 bases and J lost 2, with 18 bases in between. The CDR3 totals 16 residues. Germline CDR1 and CDR2: KGHSH and LQKENI. CDR3 in DNA: TGTGCCAGCTCTCCCGGACAGCCAGCCAACACAGATACGCAGTATTTT. Amino acids: CASSPGQPANTDTQYF.

The rearrangement links TRBV27 to TRBJ2-1; TRBD2 matches at 7 bases. From germline, CDR1 is MNHEY and CDR2 SMNVEV (reference sequence). V gave up 5 bases and J gave up 0 bases; unmatched junction bases: 10. The CDR3 covers 17 residues. CDR3 region: CASSQPHGGSSYNEQFF. CDR3 sequence (DNA): TGTGCCAGCAGTCAACCCCACGGGGGGAGCTCCTACAATGAGCAGTTCTTC.

The chain employs TRBV9 and TRBJ2-3, with 12 bases aligning to TRBD1. Germline CDR1 reads SGDLS; CDR2 reads YYNGEE. V shed 5 bases and J 7 bases; nucleotides not matched to a gene: 8. CDR3 length: 15 residues. The CDR3 nucleotides are TGTGCCAGCAGTCGGGACAGGGGGCTTTTGAATACGCAGTATTTT. It is translated as CASSRDRGLLNTQYF.

The rearrangement uses TRBV10-3 and TRBJ2-2, with 9 bases lining up with TRBD1. Per the germline V gene, CDR1 is ENHRY and CDR2 is SYGVKD. V lost 2 bases and J lost 7; bases outside the gene matches: 11. This CDR3 has 17 residues. The CDR3 protein is CAISEAGTGLGFGELFF. The CDR3, as DNA: TGTGCCATCAGTGAGGCTGGGACAGGGTTAGGGTTCGGGGAGCTGTTTTTT.

This chain links TRBV7-6 with TRBJ2-2, with TRBD2 matching over 7 bases. This CDR3 is built from 16 residues. Trimming took 1 base from V and 1 from J; bases not matched to a gene: 3. In germline, CDR1 is SGHVS, CDR2 FNYEAQ. CDR3 sequence: CASSLVAGVNTGELFF. CDR3 DNA: TGTGCCAGCAGCTTAGTGGCGGGGGTGAACACCGGGGAGCTGTTTTTT. Looking up the rest from reference TRBV7-6 and TRBJ2-2 gives the full variable domain: GAGVSQSPRYKVTKRGQDVALRCDPISGHVSLYWYRQALGQGPEFLTYFNYEAQQDKSGLPNDRFSAERPEGSISTLTIQRTEQRDSAMYRCASSLVAGVNTGELFFGEGSRLTVL.

This clone was detected once. The CDR3 sequence is CASSYQGSGNTIYF. The DNA for the CDR3 is TGTGCCAGCAGCTACCAGGGCTCTGGAAACACCATATATTTT. V is TRBV7-9 and J is TRBJ1-3, with a weak D call TRBD1 (5 bases). Germline values: CDR1 SEHNR, CDR2 FQNEAQ (reference sequence). Trimming left V 4 bases short and J 0 bases short, with 7 bases between. The CDR3 has 14 amino acids.

This rearrangement joins TRBV28 to TRBJ2-3; 9 nucleotides line up with TRBD1. CDR3 length: 17 amino acids. Trimming cost V 2 bases and J 0 bases; bases outside gene matches: 6. Germline V gives CDR1 MDHEN, CDR2 SYDVKM. The chain's CDR3 is CASSLGYRGLSTDTQYF. As DNA, the CDR3 is TGTGCCAGCAGTTTAGGGTACAGGGGGCTAAGCACAGATACGCAGTATTTT. Full variable domain (outside the CDR3, taken from reference TRBV28 and TRBJ2-3): DVKVTQSSRYLVKRTGEKVFLECVQDMDHENMFWYRQDPGLGLRLIYFSYDVKMKEKGDIPEGYSVSREKKERFSLILESASTNQTSMYLCASSLGYRGLSTDTQYFGPGTRLTVL.

This clone has a handful of counts. This chain uses TRBV28 with TRBJ1-3; D remains ambiguous. The germline V and J ends were trimmed by 6 bases and 0 bases, with 15 bases remaining between them. Germline V gene lookup returns CDR1 MDHEN and CDR2 SYDVKM. The CDR3 length is 16 residues. The CDR3 region is CASSSPGWGSGNTIYF. CDR3 DNA sequence: TGTGCCAGCAGCTCCCCGGGGTGGGGCTCTGGAAACACCATATATTTT. The full variable domain, with the rest looked up from reference TRBV28 and TRBJ1-3, is DVKVTQSSRYLVKRTGEKVFLECVQDMDHENMFWYRQDPGLGLRLIYFSYDVKMKEKGDIPEGYSVSREKKERFSLILESASTNQTSMYLCASSSPGWGSGNTIYFGEGSWLTVV.

This chain links TRBV6-2 or TRBV6-3 with TRBJ2-1; 9 bases are shared with TRBD2. Germline values: CDR1 MNHEY, CDR2 SVGEGT. The CDR3 is 16 residues long. V shed 2 bases and J 6 bases; nucleotides not matched to a gene: 8. CDR3 nucleotides: TGTGCCAGCAGTTACGGGGGCGGGGGGGCCCCCAATGAGCAGTTCTTC. It is translated as CASSYGGGGAPNEQFF.

V gene TRBV4-3 combines with J gene TRBJ2-5; D not resolved. There are 16 residues in the CDR3. From germline, CDR1 is LGHNA and CDR2 YSLEER. The V gene lost 2 bases and the J gene lost 2 bases, with 15 bases spanning the gap. Here the CDR3 DNA reads TGCGCCAGCAGCCAACCCCCGGCAGGTCCACAAGAGACCCAGTACTTC. Translation: CASSQPPAGPQETQYF.

The CDR3 spells CASSQDRGLATDTQYF. DNA of the CDR3: TGCGCCAGCAGCCAAGATAGGGGACTAGCTACGGATACGCAGTATTTT. The genes are TRBV4-3 and TRBJ2-3, with TRBD2 identical over 9 bases. Germline-derived CDR1 and CDR2 are LGHNA and YSLEER. This CDR3 comprises 16 residues. The trim removed 0 bases at V and 6 bases at J, leaving 7 bases unmatched.

The rearrangement joins TRBV24-1 to TRBJ1-4; 8 bases fit TRBD1. This CDR3 region has 18 residues. CDR1 is KGHDR and CDR2 is SFDVKD in the germline V gene. The V and J ends lost 3 bases and 5 bases, in that order; junction bases with no gene match: 13. CDR3 DNA sequence: TGTGCCACCAGTGATAGGTCGATGCCGGGACAGGTGAATGAAAAACTGTTTTTT. It yields the protein CATSDRSMPGQVNEKLFF.